One sample yielded the 9 T cell receptor beta chains listed below, sequenced in a study of OX40 agonist ivuxolimab in advanced cancers. Data came from immunoSEQ multiplex PCR; TCRdb stores just in-frame clones and leaves some out. The table lists about 52,000 clones, 75% to 90% of them singletons. The sequencing here drew on CD4+ or CD8+ T cells sorted from blood, taken in a trial of the OX40 agonist ivuxolimab. The receptors derive from an adult with an advanced solid tumor such as melanoma, head and neck, liver or kidney cancer.

The chain is built from TRBV28 and TRBJ2-2; D remains unclear. The CDR3 is 14 amino acids. Looked up from germline, CDR1 is MDHEN and CDR2 is SYDVKM. V lost 1 base to trimming and J lost 3 bases, with 6 bases between them. The CDR3 DNA follows: TGTGCCAGCAGTTTATTAGGACACACCGGGGAGCTGTTTTTT. It specifies CASSLLGHTGELFF. The full variable domain, completed using reference TRBV28 and TRBJ2-2, is DVKVTQSSRYLVKRTGEKVFLECVQDMDHENMFWYRQDPGLGLRLIYFSYDVKMKEKGDIPEGYSVSREKKERFSLILESASTNQTSMYLCASSLLGHTGELFFGEGSRLTVL.

With regard to this clone: A read error may account for a junction end that differs from germline. The chain recombines TRBV6-5 with TRBJ1-1; TRBD1 might be the D (6 bases). The CDR3 length is 14 residues. CDR1 is MNHEY, CDR2 SVGAGI, per germline. In DNA form, the CDR3 reads TGTGCCAGCATTTACTGGGGGCGGAAAACTGAAGCTTTCTTT. This codes for CASIYWGRKTEAFF.

This chain joins TRBV6-1 and TRBJ2-7, with 9 nucleotides matching TRBD1. The CDR3 totals 17 residues. V lost 4 bases to trimming and J lost 3 bases; unmatched junction nucleotides: 13. Germline V lookup: CDR1 MNHNS, CDR2 SASEGT. In DNA, the CDR3 is TGTGCCAGCAGTGTTTCCGGACAGGGGAGTAGAGGCTACGAGCAGTACTTC. It yields the protein CASSVSGQGSRGYEQYF.

The chain uses TRBV30 and TRBJ1-5; no firm D call. This CDR3 has 14 amino acids. Germline values: CDR1 GTSNPN, CDR2 SVGIG (reference sequence). The V gene lost 7 bases and the J gene lost 0 bases, with 13 bases spanning the gap. CDR3 sequence: CAYAEGYSNQPQHF. The DNA for the CDR3 is TGTGCCTACGCGGAAGGATATAGCAATCAGCCCCAGCATTTT.

This clone was detected once. V usage is TRBV6-4 and J usage is TRBJ1-2, with D unclear. Looked up from germline, CDR1 is MRHNA and CDR2 is SNTAGT. The V end was cut by 0 bases, the J end by 4 bases, with 15 bases between. The CDR3 runs to 16 residues. In DNA form, the CDR3 reads TGTGCCAGCAGTGACTCGATTTGCAGTATTGGCTATGGCTACACCTTC. Its protein is CASSDSICSIGYGYTF.

This chain joins TRBV7-9 and TRBJ2-5; 9 bases map to TRBD1. Per the germline V gene, CDR1 is SEHNR and CDR2 is FQNEAQ (reference sequence). Trimming cost V 0 bases and J 1 base; bases outside gene matches: 6. The CDR3 is 17 residues long. The CDR3 DNA reads TGTGCCAGCAGCTTAGCTGGACAGGGGAACATCCAAGAGACCCAGTACTTC. It yields the protein CASSLAGQGNIQETQYF.

The V gene is TRBV4-1, the J gene TRBJ2-7, with D hard to call. The germline gives CDR1 MGHRA, CDR2 YSYEKL. V shed 0 bases and J shed 1 base, with 13 bases lying between them. The CDR3 extends over 16 amino acids. As DNA, the CDR3 is TGCGCCAGCAGCCAAGATCTGGTAGAACTTTCCTACGAGCAGTACTTC. Protein product: CASSQDLVELSYEQYF.

The chain couples TRBV27 to TRBJ2-7, with a possible D match to TRBD2 (6 bases). V dropped 3 bases and J dropped 0 bases, with 6 bases sitting between them. The CDR3 has 13 residues. Germline V lookup: CDR1 MNHEY, CDR2 SMNVEV (reference sequence). CDR3 sequence: CASSLGGSYEQYF. CDR3 nucleotides: TGTGCCAGCAGTTTGGGAGGCTCCTACGAGCAGTACTTC.

In nucleotides, the CDR3 is TGTGCCAGCTCCTTCAGGGACCCAGATACGCAGTATTTT. It is translated as CASSFRDPDTQYF. This chain uses TRBV6-5 with TRBJ2-3; D possibly matches TRBD1 or TRBD2 (5 bases each). V lost 8 bases and J 4 bases, leaving 13 bases between the germline ends. The CDR3 runs 13 residues. From germline, CDR1 is MNHEY and CDR2 SVGAGI.